This entry lists 23 T cell receptor beta chains sequenced from one sample in a study of T cell clonotyping in hematopoietic cell transplantation. Sequencing used immunoSEQ multiplex PCR; TCRdb keeps in-frame clones, though not all of them. The table includes more than 40,000 clones, approximately 95% detected once. Sequencing was carried out using peripheral blood mononuclear cells. The source is a man aged 25-45 years in good health. Some clones in this sample may be carry-over from other donors' samples.

J is TRBJ2-2 and V is TRBV19, with D perhaps assigned TRBD1 or TRBD2 (5 bases each). Between the trimmed V and J ends, which lost 3 bases and 1 base, there was a span of 9 bases. This CDR3 has 15 residues. In germline, CDR1 is LNHDA, CDR2 SQIVND (reference sequence). Written as DNA, the CDR3 is TGTGCCAGTAGTATCCGGGACGTGAACACCGGGGAGCTGTTTTTT. Protein: CASSIRDVNTGELFF.

On this clone: Other DNA sequences of this sample code for an identical CDR3. The chain recombines TRBV27 with TRBJ1-2; 7 bases are a match to TRBD1. J was trimmed by 6 bases and V by 8 bases; bases with no gene match: 9. The length of the CDR3 is 13 residues. From germline, CDR1 is MNHEY and CDR2 SMNVEV (reference sequence). The CDR3 coding sequence is TGTGCCAGCGGCGCCGACAGGGTCCATGGCTACACCTTC. Translation: CASGADRVHGYTF.

The rearrangement uses TRBV7-2 and TRBJ2-1; a weak D match, TRBD1 (7 bases). The germline V gene has CDR1 SGHTA and CDR2 FQGNSA. Trimming pared 6 bases from V and 4 bases from J, leaving 16 bases between. This CDR3 spans 15 amino acids. Here the CDR3 DNA reads TGTGCCAGCAGTCAGGGGGGAGCCCGATACAATGAGCAGTTCTTC. This gives the protein CASSQGGARYNEQFF.

CDR3 region: CASSAPRGVEQYF. CDR3 in DNA: TGTGCCAGTAGTGCCCCGAGGGGGGTGGAGCAGTACTTC. The rearrangement links TRBV19 to TRBJ2-7; D is perhaps TRBD1 or TRBD2 (6 bases each). The CDR3 is 13 residues long. Per germline, CDR1 LNHDA and CDR2 SQIVND (reference sequence). V dropped 5 bases and J dropped 7 bases, with 15 bases sitting between them. Full variable domain (rest looked up from reference TRBV19 and TRBJ2-7): DGGITQSPKYLFRKEGQNVTLSCEQNLNHDAMYWYRQDPGQGLRLIYYSQIVNDFQKGDIAEGYSVSREKKESFPLTVTSAQKNPTAFYLCASSAPRGVEQYFGPGTRLTVT.

The genes are TRBV10-1 and TRBJ2-3; possible D gene TRBD1, 5 bases. CDR1 and CDR2 (germline): WNHNN, SYGVQD (reference sequence). The CDR3 has 13 amino acids. V lost 7 bases and J 4 bases, leaving 12 bases between the germline ends. The CDR3 sequence: CASKAGPADTQYF. Here the CDR3 DNA reads TGCGCCAGCAAAGCAGGGCCCGCAGATACGCAGTATTTT.

The chain carries TRBV5-1 and TRBJ2-5; D call uncertain. The CDR3 has 14 amino acids. Germline lookup yields CDR1 SGHRS and CDR2 YFSETQ. Trimming took off 6 bases at V and 2 bases at J, with 14 bases between the two ends. CDR3 coding DNA: TGCGCCAGCAAGTCCCAGCTGGATCAAGAGACCCAGTACTTC. Translated, it gives CASKSQLDQETQYF.

The rearrangement uses TRBV7-3 and TRBJ1-6, with unresolved D. The CDR3 has 14 residues. Germline assignment: CDR1 SGHTA and CDR2 FQGTGA. V was trimmed by 6 bases and J by 7 bases, leaving 13 bases between them. The CDR3 DNA is TGTGCCAGCAGTCAGAGTCCGAAAAATTCACCCCTCCACTTT. Translation: CASSQSPKNSPLHF.

The CDR3 is CATQREPAANEKLFF. CDR3 sequence (DNA): TGTGCCACCCAGCGGGAACCGGCGGCTAATGAAAAACTGTTTTTT. The chain joins TRBV6-1 to TRBJ1-4; no clear D gene. Per the germline V gene, CDR1 is MNHNS and CDR2 is SASEGT. This CDR3 is 15 amino acids long. The V end lost 10 bases, the J end lost 3 bases, and 18 bases lay between the germline ends.

The chain couples TRBV7-2 to TRBJ2-1; D not certain. The CDR3 sequence is 11 residues long. The germline gives CDR1 SGHTA, CDR2 FQGNSA. V was clipped by 4 bases and J by 14 bases, with 12 bases between them. The CDR3: CASSSNTKEFF. The CDR3 DNA reads TGTGCCAGCAGCTCCAATACCAAAGAGTTCTTC. Together with reference TRBV7-2 and TRBJ2-1, the CDR3 gives the full variable domain: GAGVSQSPSNKVTEKGKDVELRCDPISGHTALYWYRQSLGQGLEFLIYFQGNSAPDKSGLPSDRFSAERTGGSVSTLTIQRTQQEDSAVYLCASSSNTKEFFGPGTRLTVL.

The chain is built from TRBV19 and TRBJ1-5, with TRBD1 matching 9 bases. With V trimmed by 1 base and J by 6 bases, 7 bases remained unmatched. The CDR3 extends over 16 amino acids. Germline loops: CDR1 LNHDA, CDR2 SQIVND (reference sequence). CDR3 loop: CASSIVGQGSGQPQHF. The CDR3 bases are TGTGCCAGTAGTATAGTTGGACAGGGGTCGGGTCAGCCCCAGCATTTT.

This clone was observed a single time. The gene calls are TRBV14 and TRBJ2-7; D might be TRBD1 or TRBD2, each matching 6 bases. Trimming left V 1 base short and J 6 bases short, with 16 bases between. The germline gives CDR1 SGHDN, CDR2 FVKESK. This CDR3 has 15 residues. Written as DNA, the CDR3 is TGTGCCAGCAGCCAAGTCCCGGGGGCAGCTGCCGAGCAGTACTTC. It codes for CASSQVPGAAAEQYF.

This clone was seen a single time. The rearrangement uses TRBV7-2 and TRBJ1-2; D possibly corresponds to TRBD1 (6 bases). This CDR3 is 16 amino acids long. Germline-derived CDR1 and CDR2 are SGHTA and FQGNSA. V lost 7 bases and J lost 0, with 18 bases in between. As DNA, the CDR3 is TGTGCCAGCATCGCCCCTCCACAGGGAGCTAACTATGGCTACACCTTC. Translated, it gives CASIAPPQGANYGYTF.

As for this clone: Other nucleotide sequences from this sample produce the same CDR3. J is TRBJ2-7 and V is TRBV15; D is ambiguous. The V and J ends lost 8 bases and 2 bases respectively, with 13 bases between them. Germline-derived CDR1 and CDR2 are LNHNV and YYDKDF (reference sequence). This CDR3 is built from 13 residues. The CDR3 loop is CATSSKRAYEQYF. The CDR3 bases are TGTGCCACCTCCTCCAAGAGAGCCTACGAGCAGTACTTC.

The chain has TRBV5-1 and TRBJ2-1; D remains ambiguous. Trimming cost V 0 bases and J 1 base, with 5 bases left between them. Germline CDR1 and CDR2: SGHRS and YFSETQ. This CDR3 has 14 amino acids. The CDR3, as DNA: TGCGCCAGCAGCTTGGCCAAGTCCTACAATGAGCAGTTCTTC. Encoded protein: CASSLAKSYNEQFF. The whole variable domain, filled in from reference TRBV5-1 and TRBJ2-1, reads KAGVTQTPRYLIKTRGQQVTLSCSPISGHRSVSWYQQTPGQGLQFLFEYFSETQRNKGNFPGRFSGRQFSNSRSEMNVSTLELGDSALYLCASSLAKSYNEQFFGPGTRLTVL.

This clone has a single count. J is TRBJ2-3 and V is TRBV7-3; D gene unclear. The CDR3 is 13 residues long. The V and J ends lost 3 bases and 3 bases respectively, with 7 bases between them. CDR1 and CDR2 from the germline V gene are SGHTA and FQGTGA. CDR3 sequence: CASSLLGTDTQYF. CDR3 nucleotides: TGTGCCAGCAGCTTGTTGGGAACAGATACGCAGTATTTT.

This chain connects TRBV7-6 to TRBJ2-7, with TRBD2 matching 8 bases. CDR1 is SGHVS, CDR2 FNYEAQ, per germline. The V gene end was trimmed by 5 bases and the J gene end by 7 bases; junction bases not matched to a gene: 7. CDR3 length: 13 residues. For the CDR3, the DNA is TGTGCCAGCAGCCCCGGGAGGGCGAGTGAGCAGTACTTC. Amino acids: CASSPGRASEQYF.

The chain is built from TRBV2 and TRBJ2-5, with 13 bases fitting TRBD2. The CDR3 is 17 residues long. J was trimmed by 2 bases and V by 6 bases; bases with no gene match: 9. The germline V gene has CDR1 SNHLY and CDR2 FYNNEI. The CDR3 sequence: CASSPRPGLAGQETQYF. The CDR3 DNA reads TGTGCCAGCAGCCCTCGGCCGGGACTAGCGGGACAAGAGACCCAGTACTTC.

The chain uses TRBV14 and TRBJ2-4; D remains unclear. The germline CDR1 and CDR2 sequences are SGHDN and FVKESK. CDR3 length: 14 amino acids. V dropped 1 base and J dropped 7 bases, with 11 bases sitting between them. As DNA, the CDR3 is TGTGCCAGCAGCCAAGTCGGCTCCTTGAACATTCAGTACTTC. Its protein is CASSQVGSLNIQYF.

This sequence joins TRBV19 and TRBJ2-2; 9 bases match TRBD1. J gave up 6 bases and V 4 bases, and 18 bases lay outside the gene matches. Germline CDR1 reads LNHDA; CDR2 reads SQIVND (reference sequence). CDR3 length equals 19 residues. Written as DNA, the CDR3 is TGTGCCAGTAGTACAAACCGGGACAGGGTTGGTACTTACGCCGGGGAGCTGTTTTTT. Its translation is CASSTNRDRVGTYAGELFF.

V is TRBV30 and J is TRBJ1-2; 11 bases line up with TRBD1. CDR1 GTSNPN and CDR2 SVGIG come from the germline V gene (reference sequence). The junction had 20 bases not matched to a gene; V was cut back by 6 bases and J by 5 bases. CDR3 size: 18 residues. Here the CDR3 DNA reads TGTGCCTGCGACTACCTTATCGGGACAGGGGGAGAATTATATGGCTACACCTTC. Translated: CACDYLIGTGGELYGYTF.

The gene calls are TRBV7-3 and TRBJ1-2; perhaps TRBD1 as D (5 bases). CDR1 is SGHTA and CDR2 is FQGTGA in the germline V gene. CDR3 length: 14 residues. Trimming removed 5 bases from V and 10 bases from J, with 20 bases in between. The CDR3, as DNA: TGTGCCAGCAGCCCCGGGGCGACGGGGTTTGACTACACCTTC. Translating gives CASSPGATGFDYTF. The entire variable domain, with the rest obtained from reference TRBV7-3 and TRBJ1-2, is as follows: GAGVSQTPSNKVTEKGKYVELRCDPISGHTALYWYRQSLGQGPEFLIYFQGTGAADDSGLPNDRFFAVRPEGSVSTLKIQRTERGDSAVYLCASSPGATGFDYTFGSGTRLTVV.

This chain's CDR3 is CASSLGRSTDTQYF. The DNA of the CDR3 is TGTGCCAGCAGCTTGGGTAGATCCACAGATACGCAGTATTTT. The genes are TRBV11-3 and TRBJ2-3; D is unclear. Germline V CDR1 and CDR2: SGHNT, YENEEA. The CDR3 spans 14 residues. Trimming pared 3 bases from V and 2 bases from J, leaving 9 bases between.

The chain couples TRBV5-1 to TRBJ1-1; 7 positions match TRBD1. Germline CDR1 reads SGHRS; CDR2 reads YFSETQ. The CDR3 contains 13 residues. Trimming at V came to 4 bases and at J to 8 bases, leaving 8 bases not matched to a gene. CDR3 protein: CASSHGQEKEAFF. The CDR3 DNA reads TGCGCCAGCAGCCATGGACAGGAAAAAGAAGCTTTCTTT.